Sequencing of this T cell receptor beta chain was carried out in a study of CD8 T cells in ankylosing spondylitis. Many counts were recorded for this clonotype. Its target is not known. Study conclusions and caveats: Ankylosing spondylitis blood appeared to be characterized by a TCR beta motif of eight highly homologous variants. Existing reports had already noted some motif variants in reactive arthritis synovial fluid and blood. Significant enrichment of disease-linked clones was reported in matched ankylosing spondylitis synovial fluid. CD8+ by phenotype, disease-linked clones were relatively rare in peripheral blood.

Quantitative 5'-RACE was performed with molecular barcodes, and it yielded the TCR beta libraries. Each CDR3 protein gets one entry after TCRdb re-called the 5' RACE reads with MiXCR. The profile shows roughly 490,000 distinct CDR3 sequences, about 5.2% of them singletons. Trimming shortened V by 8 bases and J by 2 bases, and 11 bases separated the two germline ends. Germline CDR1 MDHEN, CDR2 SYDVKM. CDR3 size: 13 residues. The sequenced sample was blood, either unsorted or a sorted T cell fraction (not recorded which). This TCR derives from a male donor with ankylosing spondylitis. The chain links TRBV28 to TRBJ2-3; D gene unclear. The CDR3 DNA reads TGTGCCAGCGGGTTGGACGCCACAGATACGCAGTATTTT. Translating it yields CASGLDATDTQYF.